These 25 T cell receptor beta chains were sequenced from one sample in a study of T cells after yellow fever vaccination. TCRdb itself ran the 5' RACE reads through MiXCR, one entry per CDR3 protein. This table holds around 300,000 distinct CDR3 sequences, over 4% found once. The sequencing used PBMCs, collected 5 days after the yellow fever booster vaccination. These receptors originate from a man between 18 and 35 years old who received the YFV17D yellow fever vaccine.

The chain carries TRBV20-1 and TRBJ2-3, with 7 bases aligning to TRBD1. The V segment lost 6 bases and the J segment 5 bases; nucleotides outside the gene matches: 11. The germline V gene encodes CDR1 DFQATT and CDR2 SNEGSKA (reference sequence). The CDR3 extends over 14 amino acids. The CDR3 loop reads CSAHRGQDGDTQYF. Written as DNA, the CDR3 is TGCAGTGCCCATAGGGGGCAGGACGGAGATACGCAGTATTTT.

This clonotype was observed a few times. The gene calls are TRBV15 and TRBJ2-2; D might be TRBD1 (5 bases). The germline gives CDR1 LNHNV, CDR2 YYDKDF (reference sequence). The length of the CDR3 is 15 residues. Trimming removed 1 base at V and 2 bases at J, with 8 bases between. The CDR3 loop is CATSRVRGNTGELFF. The DNA of the CDR3 is TGTGCCACCAGCAGAGTAAGGGGAAACACCGGGGAGCTGTTTTTT.

This clonotype was seen ten or more times. V usage is TRBV12-3 or TRBV12-4 and J usage is TRBJ1-3; tentative D call: TRBD1 (6 bases). The CDR3 is made up of 15 amino acids. Trimming left V 3 bases short and J 4 bases short, with 13 bases between. The CDR3 region is CASSFTGFSGNTIYF. DNA for the CDR3: TGTGCCAGCAGTTTCACAGGGTTTTCAGGAAACACCATATATTTT.

This clonotype was observed at least ten times. This rearrangement joins TRBV20-1 to TRBJ2-5, with TRBD2 matching over 7 bases. V gave up 3 bases and J gave up 2 bases; unmatched junction bases: 6. The CDR3 has 14 residues. Looked up from germline, CDR1 is DFQATT and CDR2 is SNEGSKA (reference sequence). CDR3 nucleotide sequence: TGCAGTGCTAGGCCAGCGGGGCTACAAGAGACCCAGTACTTC. Translation gives CSARPAGLQETQYF.

This chain's CDR3 is CASQTQDLEQYV. The CDR3 region has the DNA TGTGCCAGCCAAACCCAAGATCTGGAGCAGTACGTC. V gene TRBV2 combines with J gene TRBJ2-7; D is uncertain. Trimming pared 8 bases from V and 7 bases from J, leaving 15 bases between. Germline values: CDR1 SNHLY, CDR2 FYNNEI. The CDR3 is 12 residues long.

This clonotype came up a few times. The rearrangement joins TRBV7-8 to TRBJ1-3; a possible D gene is TRBD1 (6 bases). CDR1 SGHVS and CDR2 FQNEAQ come from the germline V gene. CDR3 length: 16 amino acids. V lost 6 bases to trimming and J lost 0 bases, with 15 bases between them. The CDR3 is CASSQVGGGSGNTIYF. In DNA, the CDR3 is TGTGCCAGCAGTCAGGTCGGAGGGGGCTCTGGAAACACCATATATTTT.

There are many counts of this clonotype. The chain has TRBV7-9 and TRBJ1-2; D not resolved. The CDR3 is made up of 14 amino acids. Trimming shortened V by 1 base and J by 2 bases, and 8 bases separated the two germline ends. Germline V gene data show CDR1 as SEHNR and CDR2 as FQNEAQ (reference sequence). Written as DNA, the CDR3 is TGTGCCAGCAGCTTAGGGACGGTGAACTATGGCTACACCTTC. Amino acid sequence: CASSLGTVNYGYTF. The entire variable domain, with the rest obtained from reference TRBV7-9 and TRBJ1-2, is as follows: DTGVSQNPRHKITKRGQNVTFRCDPISEHNRLYWYRQTLGQGPEFLTYFQNEAQLEKSRLLSDRFSAERPKGSFSTLEIQRTEQGDSAMYLCASSLGTVNYGYTFGSGTRLTVV.

V gene TRBV6-6 combines with J gene TRBJ1-2, with D possibly matching TRBD1 (6 bases). Trimming cost V 1 base and J 5 bases, with 14 bases left between them. CDR1 and CDR2 from the germline V gene are MNHNY and SVGAGI (reference sequence). The CDR3 runs 15 residues. Here the CDR3 reads CASSYLAQGPYGYTF. The CDR3 DNA follows: TGTGCCAGCAGTTACTTGGCTCAGGGGCCATATGGCTACACCTTC.

This clonotype was observed at least ten times. The gene calls are TRBV10-2 and TRBJ1-5, with D uncertain. The length of the CDR3 is 13 residues. Germline V CDR1 and CDR2: WSHSY, SAAADI. V gave up 5 bases and J gave up 13 bases, with 18 bases separating them. CDR3 DNA sequence: TGCGCCAGCAGTACCCTCGTGGAGTCTCCTCAGCATTTT. It specifies CASSTLVESPQHF.

The V gene is TRBV7-2, the J gene TRBJ1-2; 7 nucleotides align to TRBD1. The germline V gene has CDR1 SGHTA and CDR2 FQGNSA. Trimming cost V 3 bases and J 5 bases; bases outside gene matches: 3. This CDR3 has 13 amino acids. CDR3 DNA sequence: TGTGCCAGCAGCTTCGACAGGGAATATGGCTACACCTTC. This encodes CASSFDREYGYTF.

This clonotype turned up a few times. The J gene is TRBJ2-7, the V gene TRBV20-1, with D perhaps matching TRBD1 or TRBD2 (5 bases each). Trimming removed 5 bases from V and 6 bases from J, with 23 bases in between. Germline V lookup: CDR1 DFQATT, CDR2 SNEGSKA (reference sequence). This CDR3 has 15 residues. The CDR3 nucleotides are TGCAGTGCTCCACAGCCGGGACCGCCTTCGAGCGAGCAGTACTTC. The encoded protein is CSAPQPGPPSSEQYF.

This clonotype was observed at least ten times. The chain links TRBV20-1 to TRBJ1-4, with no clear D. Germline V lookup: CDR1 DFQATT, CDR2 SNEGSKA (reference sequence). This CDR3 is 13 amino acids long. Trimming removed 0 bases from V and 4 bases from J, with 6 bases in between. CDR3 sequence: CSARDSINEKLFF. CDR3 nucleotide sequence: TGCAGTGCTAGAGACAGCATTAATGAAAAACTGTTTTTT.

This clonotype was counted at least ten times. The chain combines TRBV4-1 with TRBJ2-5; D unclear. In germline, CDR1 is MGHRA, CDR2 YSYEKL. This CDR3 has 14 amino acids. V lost 1 base, J lost 4 bases, and 10 bases lay in between. CDR3 in DNA: TGCGCCAGCAGCCAAGGGGTGGGGTCAGAGACCCAGTACTTC. Translating gives CASSQGVGSETQYF.

This chain connects TRBV4-3 to TRBJ2-5; D call uncertain. This CDR3 contains 14 residues. Looked up from germline, CDR1 is LGHNA and CDR2 is YSLEER. The V end lost 1 base, the J end lost 0 bases, and 6 bases lay between the germline ends. The CDR3: CASSQARYQETQYF. The DNA of the CDR3 is TGCGCCAGCAGCCAAGCCAGGTACCAAGAGACCCAGTACTTC.

The table lists this clonotype with many counts. V is TRBV7-9 and J is TRBJ1-1; weak D call: TRBD1 (5 bases). This CDR3 has 13 residues. V lost 1 base and J 4 bases, leaving 7 bases between the germline ends. CDR1 and CDR2 (germline): SEHNR, FQNEAQ (reference sequence). The CDR3 protein is CASSLVGVTEAFF. Here the CDR3 DNA reads TGTGCCAGCAGCTTAGTAGGGGTCACTGAAGCTTTCTTT.

The chain is built from TRBV6-2 or TRBV6-3 and TRBJ2-5; D unresolved. V was clipped by 8 bases and J by 5 bases, with 12 bases between them. The germline CDR1 and CDR2 sequences are MNHEY and SVGEGT. This CDR3 is built from 12 residues. CDR3 coding DNA: TGTGCCAGCTCCGCTACGCATGAGACCCAGTACTTC. Its translation: CASSATHETQYF.

V and J are TRBV5-4 and TRBJ2-7, with TRBD1 matching over 11 bases. The CDR3 spans 16 residues. Germline V gene sequence: CDR1 SGHNT, CDR2 YYREEE (reference sequence). Trimming removed 4 bases from V and 2 bases from J; junction bases left unmatched: 8. CDR3 amino acids: CASSPLGQGVPYEQYF. The CDR3 bases are TGTGCCAGCAGCCCGCTGGGACAGGGGGTTCCCTACGAGCAGTACTTC.

This clonotype came up many times. This chain links TRBV4-3 with TRBJ2-5; 12 nucleotides align to TRBD1. Trimming at V came to 4 bases and at J to 4 bases, leaving 7 bases not matched to a gene. CDR1 is LGHNA and CDR2 is YSLEER in the germline V gene. The CDR3 is 16 residues long. The CDR3 nucleotides are TGCGCCAGCAGCCGGCTGGGACAGGGGGCGAGAGAGACCCAGTACTTC. This encodes CASSRLGQGARETQYF.

This clonotype was observed many times. Here the CDR3 DNA reads TGTGCCAGCCATGAGGGGAGCACAGATACGCAGTATTTT. Translated: CASHEGSTDTQYF. The genes are TRBV7-3 and TRBJ2-3; D assignment may be TRBD1 or TRBD2 (5 bases each). Trimming removed 8 bases at V and 0 bases at J, with 9 bases between. Germline assignment: CDR1 SGHTA and CDR2 FQGTGA. The CDR3 covers 13 residues.

There are a few counts of this clonotype. J is TRBJ2-5 and V is TRBV9, with D tentatively TRBD2 (5 bases). V was pared by 0 bases and J by 3 bases, with 15 bases between. Germline V gene data show CDR1 as SGDLS and CDR2 as YYNGEE. This CDR3 has 16 amino acids. This CDR3 is CASSVAPGSDKETQYF. The CDR3 region has the DNA TGTGCCAGCAGCGTAGCCCCGGGAAGCGACAAAGAGACCCAGTACTTC.

This clonotype was found a few times. CDR3 sequence reads: CASSQDSAANTEAFF. CDR3 DNA sequence: TGCGCCAGCAGCCAGGACAGCGCTGCGAACACTGAAGCTTTCTTT. This chain joins TRBV4-3 and TRBJ1-1, with a weak D call TRBD1 (6 bases). In germline, CDR1 is LGHNA, CDR2 YSLEER. V was clipped by 3 bases and J by 1 base, with 12 bases between them. The CDR3 loop spans 15 amino acids.

This clonotype occurred a few times. This chain joins TRBV5-1 and TRBJ2-7; D not resolved. Germline values: CDR1 SGHRS, CDR2 YFSETQ. V gave up 7 bases and J gave up 2 bases, with 13 bases separating them. CDR3 length: 13 residues. The CDR3 region is CASLTAGPYEQYF. CDR3 nucleotide sequence: TGCGCCAGCCTCACGGCAGGACCCTACGAGCAGTACTTC.

In this sample, this clonotype turned up a few times. This chain joins TRBV20-1 and TRBJ2-7; D call uncertain. V lost 4 bases and J 0 bases, leaving 10 bases between the germline ends. This CDR3 has 13 amino acids. Germline CDR1 is DFQATT and CDR2 is SNEGSKA (reference sequence). CDR3 sequence (DNA): TGCAGTGCTACTCACACGAGCTCCTACGAGCAGTACTTC. It yields the protein CSATHTSSYEQYF.

The gene calls are TRBV6-5 and TRBJ2-5, with 10 bases fitting TRBD2. Trimming took 4 bases from V and 3 from J; bases not matched to a gene: 14. Germline CDR1 and CDR2: MNHEY and SVGAGI. There are 18 residues in the CDR3. The CDR3 is CASSLKRGGQAGEETQYF. The CDR3 DNA reads TGTGCCAGCAGTTTAAAGCGGGGGGGGCAAGCAGGGGAAGAGACCCAGTACTTC.

This clonotype occurred many times. CDR3 in DNA: TGTGCCAGCAGTCCTCCGGGACTAGCGGGCACCGGGGAGCTGTTTTTT. Amino acid sequence: CASSPPGLAGTGELFF. The chain joins TRBV5-4 to TRBJ2-2; 12 bases are a match to TRBD2. Germline V gene sequence: CDR1 SGHNT, CDR2 YYREEE (reference sequence). J gave up 4 bases and V 5 bases, and 6 bases lay outside the gene matches. The CDR3 extends over 16 amino acids.